Following are 24 T cell receptor beta chains from one sample sequenced in a study of regulatory T cells in long-lasting Graves disease. Building of the TCR beta libraries involved iRepertoire HTBI primers and Arm-PCR of CDR3 regions. TCRdb redid the calling of the multiplex PCR reads with MiXCR, one entry per CDR3 protein. In the table there are a few hundred thousand distinct CDR3 sequences, over 20% of which are singletons. Time point of the sample: persistent/refractory GD, antithyroid drugs over 5 years with positive TRAb. Following extraction of RNA from PBMCs, that RNA was used to make the TCR library. The sequenced sample was peripheral blood mononuclear cells (PBMCs), obtained when the disease was refractory, from a patient treated with antithyroid drugs. The receptor source for this set is a female donor with Graves disease.

This clonotype has just a few counts. The J gene is TRBJ2-2, the V gene TRBV19, with D unresolved. Germline CDR1 is LNHDA and CDR2 is SQIVND (reference sequence). V was cut by 3 bases and J by 4 bases, with 12 bases left in between. This CDR3 spans 15 amino acids. In nucleotides, the CDR3 is TGTGCCAGTAGTATTCGAGGCCGCGGCACCGGGGAGCTGTTTTTT. Translated: CASSIRGRGTGELFF.

The sample holds a few counts of this clonotype. This chain uses TRBV7-2 with TRBJ1-1; perhaps TRBD1 as D (6 bases). Germline V gene lookup returns CDR1 SGHTA and CDR2 FQGNSA. The V end lost 2 bases, the J end lost 4 bases, and 14 bases lay between the germline ends. CDR3 size: 15 residues. The CDR3 spells CASSLLSGAGTEAFF. The CDR3, as DNA: TGTGCCAGCAGCTTATTATCGGGGGCCGGCACTGAAGCTTTCTTT.

In its sample, this clonotype was seen many times. V is TRBV6-5 and J is TRBJ2-7, with 7 bases aligning to TRBD2. CDR3 length equals 15 residues. Germline CDR1 MNHEY, CDR2 SVGAGI. J was trimmed by 2 bases and V by 2 bases; bases with no gene match: 6. The CDR3 region has the DNA TGTGCCAGCAGTTACAAGCGGGGAAATGCCTACGAGCAGTACTTC. Residues: CASSYKRGNAYEQYF.

The chain links TRBV7-9 to TRBJ2-1; D is unclear. Trimming shortened V by 1 base and J by 0 bases, and 7 bases separated the two germline ends. Per the germline V gene, CDR1 is SEHNR and CDR2 is FQNEAQ (reference sequence). The CDR3 has 15 residues. The CDR3 reads CASSLERSSYNEQFF. CDR3 bases: TGTGCCAGCAGCTTAGAAAGAAGCTCCTACAATGAGCAGTTCTTC.

The chain combines TRBV27 with TRBJ2-1; TRBD1 matches 7 bases. The ends lost 5 bases at V and 3 bases at J; junction bases unmatched: 4. This CDR3 is 14 amino acids long. Per the germline V gene, CDR1 is MNHEY and CDR2 is SMNVEV (reference sequence). The CDR3 here is CASSPWDSYNEQFF. The CDR3 DNA reads as TGTGCCAGCAGTCCCTGGGACAGCTACAATGAGCAGTTCTTC.

The J gene is TRBJ2-3, the V gene TRBV11-3; D is perhaps TRBD1 or TRBD2 (5 bases each). V was clipped by 8 bases and J by 1 base, with 13 bases between them. Germline V gene lookup returns CDR1 SGHNT and CDR2 YENEEA. The CDR3 spans 14 residues. This CDR3 is CASATSGRTDTQYF. In nucleotides, the CDR3 is TGTGCCAGCGCTACATCGGGGCGCACAGATACGCAGTATTTT.

This chain connects TRBV5-1 to TRBJ2-2; weak D call: TRBD2 (5 bases). The V end lost 4 bases, the J end lost 0 bases, and 10 bases lay between the germline ends. CDR1 is SGHRS and CDR2 is YFSETQ in the germline V gene. The CDR3 is 15 amino acids. For the CDR3, the DNA is TGCGCCAGCAGCACCCCGGGAACGAACACCGGGGAGCTGTTTTTT. As protein: CASSTPGTNTGELFF.

The chain carries TRBV11-2 and TRBJ2-2; D remains ambiguous. Germline loops: CDR1 SGHAT, CDR2 FQNNGV. V was clipped by 2 bases and J by 1 base, with 8 bases between them. This CDR3 comprises 15 residues. For the CDR3, the DNA is TGTGCCAGCAGCTTACATTGGGAGAACACCGGGGAGCTGTTTTTT. Protein product: CASSLHWENTGELFF.

This clonotype appeared many times. The rearrangement joins TRBV6-1 to TRBJ2-1; no clear D gene. Germline V gene data show CDR1 as MNHNS and CDR2 as SASEGT. The CDR3 loop spans 13 amino acids. V was cut by 6 bases and J by 0 bases, with 6 bases left in between. CDR3 bases: TGTGCCAGCAGGGCCAGCTCCTACAATGAGCAGTTCTTC. As protein: CASRASSYNEQFF.

This clonotype was observed many times. The rearrangement joins TRBV12-3 or TRBV12-4 to TRBJ1-5; D might be TRBD1 (6 bases). This CDR3 is 15 amino acids long. With 5 bases removed from V and 0 bases from J, the gap between germline ends came to 11 bases. The CDR3 sequence: CASSPADSSNQPQHF. The CDR3, as DNA: TGTGCCAGCAGTCCCGCGGACAGTAGCAATCAGCCCCAGCATTTT.

This clonotype has at least ten counts. The genes are TRBV6-5 and TRBJ2-7; D is unclear. Germline CDR1 and CDR2: MNHEY and SVGAGI. The CDR3 loop spans 13 amino acids. V lost 3 bases to trimming and J lost 6 bases, with 12 bases between them. The CDR3 protein is CASSYDNLGEQYF. The CDR3 nucleotides are TGTGCCAGCAGTTATGACAATCTAGGCGAGCAGTACTTC.

V and J are TRBV5-5 and TRBJ2-5; D may be TRBD2 (6 bases). Germline V gives CDR1 SGHKS, CDR2 YYEKEE (reference sequence). The CDR3 sequence is 15 residues long. V was cut by 4 bases and J by 2 bases, with 15 bases left in between. The CDR3 sequence: CASSVQEGRQETQYF. CDR3 coding DNA: TGTGCCAGCAGCGTACAGGAGGGCAGACAAGAGACCCAGTACTTC.

The J gene is TRBJ1-5, the V gene TRBV6-6; D ambiguous. V lost 0 bases and J lost 1, with 4 bases in between. Per the germline V gene, CDR1 is MNHNY and CDR2 is SVGAGI (reference sequence). The CDR3 totals 14 residues. The CDR3, as DNA: TGTGCCAGCAGTTACTCGATGAGCAATCAGCCCCAGCATTTT. This gives the protein CASSYSMSNQPQHF.

To note about this clonotype: A clone one base away is much larger, so this may be a read error. The gene calls are TRBV13 and TRBJ2-7; D is possibly TRBD1 (6 bases). The length of the CDR3 is 13 residues. CDR1 is PRHDT and CDR2 is FYEKMQ in the germline V gene (reference sequence). The CDR3 loop is CASSSQGFYEQHF. The CDR3 DNA reads as TGTGCCAGCAGCTCACAGGGTTTCTACGAGCAGCACTTC.

This clonotype was picked up many times. This CDR3 reads CASSSPPGRNTGELFF. For the CDR3, the DNA is TGTGCCAGCAGTTCCCCCCCGGGAAGGAACACCGGGGAGCTGTTTTTT. V is TRBV28 and J is TRBJ2-2; tentative D call: TRBD2 (5 bases). The CDR3 consists of 16 residues. Trimming removed 4 bases from V and 1 base from J, with 13 bases in between. Germline CDR1 is MDHEN and CDR2 is SYDVKM.

This clonotype showed up many times. The chain carries TRBV18 and TRBJ1-2; 7 bases match TRBD1. This CDR3 has 15 residues. The germline V gene has CDR1 KGHSH and CDR2 LQKENI. V lost 6 bases to trimming and J lost 2 bases; unmatched junction nucleotides: 9. CDR3 sequence (DNA): TGTGCCAGCTCGCCGGGACAGAACTTCAACTATGGCTACACCTTC. This codes for CASSPGQNFNYGYTF. The complete variable domain, with remaining parts taken from reference TRBV18 and TRBJ1-2, reads NAGVMQNPRHLVRRRGQEARLRCSPMKGHSHVYWYRQLPEEGLKFMVYLQKENIIDESGMPKERFSAEFPKEGPSILRIQQVVRGDSAAYFCASSPGQNFNYGYTFGSGTRLTVV.

About this clonotype itself: This may come from a read error, since a much larger clone is one base off. The J gene is TRBJ2-7, the V gene TRBV5-1; 7 nucleotides align to TRBD1. The junction had 7 bases not matched to a gene; V was cut back by 1 base and J by 3 bases. The CDR3 loop spans 15 amino acids. Germline values: CDR1 SGHRS, CDR2 YFSETQ. CDR3 DNA: TGCGCCAGCAGCTTGCTATGGGCAGGGGGCTACGAGCAGTACTTC. This gives the protein CASSLLWAGGYEQYF.

V and J are TRBV20-1 and TRBJ2-7; D may be TRBD1 (6 bases). The CDR3 covers 13 residues. Trimming removed 4 bases from V and 3 bases from J, with 13 bases in between. Per germline, CDR1 DFQATT and CDR2 SNEGSKA (reference sequence). CDR3 coding DNA: TGCAGTGCTACAGGGGTTAAGGTCTACGAGCAGTACTTC. Translation: CSATGVKVYEQYF.

Here the CDR3 reads CASSLWGAGGRANEQFF. The CDR3 DNA is TGTGCCAGCAGCTTATGGGGGGCTGGCGGGAGGGCCAATGAGCAGTTCTTC. The chain recombines TRBV11-2 with TRBJ2-1; 9 bases agree with TRBD2. Germline CDR1 and CDR2: SGHAT and FQNNGV. The V segment lost 2 bases and the J segment 6 bases; nucleotides outside the gene matches: 11. This CDR3 is built from 17 residues.

A note on this clonotype: As the CDR3 is not closed by the conserved phenylalanine or tryptophan, this likely results from a read error. The chain joins TRBV29-1 to TRBJ2-5; possibly TRBD2 for D (6 bases). Trimming removed 0 bases at V and 7 bases at J, with 12 bases between. The germline V gene has CDR1 SQVTM and CDR2 ANQGSEA. This CDR3 comprises 13 residues. The CDR3 DNA reads TGCAGCGTTGAAGACGGTAGGGGAGGGACCCAGTACCTC. Translation gives CSVEDGRGGTQYL.

J is TRBJ1-4 and V is TRBV3-1; the D gene is possibly TRBD1 (5 bases). This CDR3 region has 16 residues. V dropped 6 bases and J dropped 8 bases, with 22 bases sitting between them. Germline CDR1 reads LGHDT; CDR2 reads YNNKEL (reference sequence). CDR3: CASSRRDLLKREKLFF. CDR3 DNA: TGTGCCAGCAGTCGACGGGACCTTCTTAAAAGGGAAAAACTGTTTTTT.

CDR3 amino acids: CASSLAAWGVNTEAFF. The CDR3 bases are TGTGCCAGCAGCTTAGCGGCTTGGGGGGTGAACACTGAAGCTTTCTTT. This chain uses TRBV7-2 with TRBJ1-1; perhaps TRBD1 as D (5 bases). The CDR3 consists of 16 residues. Per the germline V gene, CDR1 is SGHTA and CDR2 is FQGNSA. Trimming took off 0 bases at V and 0 bases at J, with 11 bases between the two ends.

The chain carries TRBV29-1 and TRBJ2-3, with D unclear. The CDR3 contains 12 residues. V shed 3 bases and J shed 2 bases, with 6 bases lying between them. CDR1 is SQVTM and CDR2 is ANQGSEA in the germline V gene. CDR3 loop: CSVDGNTDTQYF. CDR3 nucleotide sequence: TGCAGCGTTGATGGTAACACAGATACGCAGTATTTT.

This clonotype was seen only a few times. V usage is TRBV6-1 and J usage is TRBJ2-1; 7 nucleotides line up with TRBD2. This CDR3 comprises 16 residues. V shed 6 bases and J 3 bases; nucleotides not matched to a gene: 11. Germline V gene data show CDR1 as MNHNS and CDR2 as SASEGT. The CDR3: CASRRRITSDYNEQFF. The CDR3 DNA follows: TGTGCCAGCAGGAGGCGTATAACTAGCGACTACAATGAGCAGTTCTTC.